Reported below is one T cell receptor beta chain. Measured with immunoSEQ multiplex PCR; TCRdb has only the in-frame clones, and not every one. The sample yields 340,000 or so clones, around 85% seen once. CDR3 length: 16 residues. This entry comes from a study of blood T cell repertoires in COVID-19. V gene TRBV21-1 combines with J gene TRBJ2-5; the table's D call TRBD2 went unverified against the DNA. TRBV21-1 is classified as a pseudogene. Sequencing was done on a sample of PBMCs or T cells enriched from blood (not recorded which). The TCR comes from a woman aged 40 to 49 with acute COVID-19. Written as DNA, the CDR3 is TGTGCCAGCAGCAAAGCGCTCCGGGCCCGGGAGGAGACCCAGTACTTC. This codes for CASSKALRAREETQYF.